A single sample is the source of the 24 T cell receptor beta chains below, sequenced in a study of cytomegalovirus exposure and HLA in healthy donors. Some clones are missing from TCRdb's copy, which holds only in-frame ones; the method was immunoSEQ multiplex PCR. The sample holds 250,000 to 300,000 clones, around 90% seen once. Sequences were obtained from PBMCs. These receptors were collected from a young woman in good health and CMV-seronegative.

The chain is built from TRBV7-6 and TRBJ2-7, with TRBD1 identical over 12 bases. Germline CDR1 SGHVS, CDR2 FNYEAQ. This CDR3 comprises 20 residues. Losses at the gene ends were 3 bases for V and 2 bases for J; bases not matched to a gene: 17. CDR3: CASSFDPGQGAGGVTYEQYF. Written as DNA, the CDR3 is TGTGCCAGCAGCTTCGATCCGGGACAGGGGGCCGGGGGGGTGACCTACGAGCAGTACTTC.

The V call is TRBV4-1, the J call TRBJ1-1, with D perhaps matching TRBD1 (5 bases). Germline CDR1 is MGHRA and CDR2 is YSYEKL. The CDR3 contains 17 residues. The V and J ends lost 2 bases and 2 bases respectively, with 18 bases between them. The CDR3 protein is CASSQNPGGMRNTEAFF. CDR3 sequence (DNA): TGCGCCAGCAGCCAAAACCCTGGGGGGATGAGAAACACTGAAGCTTTCTTT.

The chain combines TRBV7-6 with TRBJ2-2; 8 bases line up with TRBD2. Germline CDR1 is SGHVS and CDR2 is FNYEAQ. J lost 0 bases, V lost 2 bases, and 2 bases had no gene match. This CDR3 has 16 amino acids. In DNA form, the CDR3 reads TGTGCCAGCAGCTTAACCGGGGGGGCGAACACCGGGGAGCTGTTTTTT. It specifies CASSLTGGANTGELFF.

The chain employs TRBV2 and TRBJ2-4, with 8 positions matching TRBD2. CDR3 length: 14 residues. J lost 4 bases, V lost 7 bases, and 6 bases had no gene match. Germline lookup yields CDR1 SNHLY and CDR2 FYNNEI. The CDR3 region is CASISAGAKNIQYF. CDR3 coding DNA: TGTGCCAGCATATCAGCGGGGGCAAAAAACATTCAGTACTTC.

V and J are TRBV4-1 and TRBJ2-5; D perhaps matches TRBD2 (6 bases). Trimming shortened V by 3 bases and J by 5 bases, and 10 bases separated the two germline ends. CDR1 and CDR2 (germline): MGHRA, YSYEKL. There are 13 residues in the CDR3. The DNA of the CDR3 is TGCGCCAGCAGCCAGATGGGGAGGGAGACCCAGTACTTC. This sequence encodes CASSQMGRETQYF.

This rearrangement joins TRBV25-1 to TRBJ1-2, with D perhaps matching TRBD1 (6 bases). Germline V gene lookup returns CDR1 MGHDK and CDR2 SYGVNS. Trimming removed 6 bases at V and 4 bases at J, with 12 bases between. This CDR3 is 13 amino acids long. The CDR3 DNA sequence: TGTGCCAGCAGAGGGGGAGGGCTCTATGGCTACACCTTC. Its translation: CASRGGGLYGYTF.

This clone has a handful of counts. The chain joins TRBV28 to TRBJ2-7, with 9 bases lining up with TRBD1. Germline CDR1 and CDR2: MDHEN and SYDVKM. CDR3 length: 14 amino acids. Trimming took 4 bases from V and 4 from J; bases not matched to a gene: 5. The CDR3 coding sequence is TGTGCCAGCAGTTCGTCGACAGGGGGGTACGAGCAGTACGTC. Encoded protein: CASSSSTGGYEQYV.

The rearrangement uses TRBV7-2 and TRBJ2-5; 10 nucleotides align to TRBD1. The V and J ends lost 4 bases and 5 bases, in that order; junction bases with no gene match: 4. This CDR3 has 14 residues. The germline gives CDR1 SGHTA, CDR2 FQGNSA. The CDR3 sequence: CASSSDRGSETQYF. The DNA for the CDR3 is TGTGCCAGCAGCTCGGACAGGGGGTCTGAGACCCAGTACTTC.

The chain couples TRBV27 to TRBJ2-5; TRBD2 agrees at 7 bases. CDR3 length: 16 residues. The trim removed 2 bases at V and 3 bases at J, leaving 9 bases unmatched. Germline V gene lookup returns CDR1 MNHEY and CDR2 SMNVEV (reference sequence). The CDR3 DNA is TGTGCCAGCAGTTTACTTAGTGGGGCGGGGGAAGAGACCCAGTACTTC. It translates to CASSLLSGAGEETQYF.

This sequence joins TRBV6-1 and TRBJ2-3, with a tentative D call TRBD1 (6 bases). Between the trimmed V and J ends, which lost 2 bases and 5 bases, there was a span of 11 bases. Germline CDR1 reads MNHNS; CDR2 reads SASEGT. The CDR3 consists of 14 residues. This CDR3 reads CASSENRAGDTQYF. The CDR3 DNA sequence: TGTGCCAGCAGTGAAAACAGGGCGGGAGATACGCAGTATTTT.

CDR3 in amino acids: CASSPEGGGETQYF. CDR3 bases: TGTGCCAGTAGCCCGGAGGGGGGGGGAGAGACCCAGTACTTC. This chain joins TRBV19 and TRBJ2-5, with D possibly being TRBD2 (7 bases). Germline V lookup: CDR1 LNHDA, CDR2 SQIVND (reference sequence). The CDR3 covers 14 residues. V lost 6 bases, J lost 4 bases, and 15 bases lay in between.

The chain has TRBV5-1 and TRBJ2-2; 7 bases align to TRBD1. V gave up 0 bases and J gave up 8 bases; unmatched junction bases: 10. The CDR3 has 16 amino acids. Germline-derived CDR1 and CDR2 are SGHRS and YFSETQ. CDR3 region: CASSLAGSQGTGELFF. CDR3 DNA: TGCGCCAGCAGCTTGGCCGGGTCACAGGGGACAGGGGAGCTGTTTTTT. The complete variable domain, with remaining parts taken from reference TRBV5-1 and TRBJ2-2, reads KAGVTQTPRYLIKTRGQQVTLSCSPISGHRSVSWYQQTPGQGLQFLFEYFSETQRNKGNFPGRFSGRQFSNSRSEMNVSTLELGDSALYLCASSLAGSQGTGELFFGEGSRLTVL.

The chain combines TRBV2 with TRBJ1-4; 8 bases are shared with TRBD1. This CDR3 contains 14 residues. CDR1 and CDR2 from the germline V gene are SNHLY and FYNNEI. V lost 5 bases to trimming and J lost 5 bases; unmatched junction nucleotides: 4. DNA of the CDR3: TGTGCCAGCAGTTACAGGGGGAGAAATGAAAAACTGTTTTTT. Translating gives CASSYRGRNEKLFF.

This clone was recorded only once. The rearrangement uses TRBV19 and TRBJ2-1; possibly TRBD2 for D (6 bases). This CDR3 comprises 15 residues. V was pared by 5 bases and J by 6 bases, with 17 bases between. The germline CDR1 and CDR2 sequences are LNHDA and SQIVND (reference sequence). The CDR3 sequence is CASSLSTRPSNEQFF. The CDR3 bases are TGTGCCAGTAGTCTTTCGACTAGGCCCAGCAATGAGCAGTTCTTC.

The chain is built from TRBV7-9 and TRBJ1-2; tentative D call: TRBD1 (5 bases). The CDR3 covers 14 residues. The germline CDR1 and CDR2 sequences are SEHNR and FQNEAQ (reference sequence). The V end lost 5 bases, the J end lost 2 bases, and 12 bases lay between the germline ends. In nucleotides, the CDR3 is TGTGCCAGCAGCCCACCAGGGCTCAACTATGGCTACACCTTC. Translating it yields CASSPPGLNYGYTF.

The chain joins TRBV7-6 to TRBJ1-6; 10 positions match TRBD1. J was trimmed by 8 bases and V by 1 base; bases with no gene match: 11. This CDR3 spans 18 amino acids. The V gene's germline CDR1 is SGHVS and CDR2 FNYEAQ. This chain's CDR3 is CASSLEGQGRKMDSPLHF. The CDR3 nucleotides read TGTGCCAGCAGCTTAGAGGGACAGGGGAGGAAAATGGATTCACCCCTCCACTTT.

The chain has TRBV7-6 and TRBJ2-7; no firm D call. V lost 3 bases and J lost 0, with 12 bases in between. Per germline, CDR1 SGHVS and CDR2 FNYEAQ. This CDR3 is 15 amino acids long. CDR3: CASSLGSRPSYEQYV. The CDR3 DNA reads TGTGCCAGCAGCTTGGGCAGCCGACCCTCCTACGAGCAGTACGTC.

This sequence joins TRBV6-5 and TRBJ1-1; no reliable D call. The CDR3 runs 13 residues. Per germline, CDR1 MNHEY and CDR2 SVGAGI. Trimming shortened V by 5 bases and J by 4 bases, and 11 bases separated the two germline ends. The CDR3 loop reads CASSVYGFTEAFF. The CDR3 coding sequence is TGTGCCAGCAGTGTTTACGGGTTCACTGAAGCTTTCTTT.

V usage is TRBV4-3 and J usage is TRBJ2-3; 7 nucleotides line up with TRBD1. J was trimmed by 2 bases and V by 1 base; bases with no gene match: 3. The germline gives CDR1 LGHNA, CDR2 YSLEER. This CDR3 has 15 residues. In DNA, the CDR3 is TGCGCCAGCAGCCAAGGACAGGGACCCACAGATACGCAGTATTTT. Its translation: CASSQGQGPTDTQYF.

This rearrangement joins TRBV7-9 to TRBJ2-3, with D possibly TRBD1 on 5 matching bases. The V and J ends lost 3 bases and 2 bases respectively, with 12 bases between them. This CDR3 spans 15 amino acids. CDR1 and CDR2 (germline): SEHNR, FQNEAQ (reference sequence). In nucleotides, the CDR3 is TGTGCCAGCAGCTTCGACAGCTTCATCACAGATACGCAGTATTTT. Encoded protein: CASSFDSFITDTQYF.

V usage is TRBV9 and J usage is TRBJ1-2; a weak D match, TRBD1 (6 bases). Germline lookup yields CDR1 SGDLS and CDR2 YYNGEE. CDR3 length equals 15 residues. Trimming shortened V by 2 bases and J by 5 bases, and 16 bases separated the two germline ends. The CDR3 here is CASSVGVDSTYGYTF. DNA of the CDR3: TGTGCCAGCAGCGTGGGAGTGGACAGTACTTATGGCTACACCTTC.

This clone showed up just once. The chain joins TRBV7-9 to TRBJ1-5; 7 bases fit TRBD1. Germline V CDR1 and CDR2: SEHNR, FQNEAQ (reference sequence). The junction had 6 bases not matched to a gene; V was cut back by 1 base and J by 3 bases. The CDR3 runs 16 residues. CDR3 amino acids: CASSLGAGQPNQPQHF. CDR3 sequence (DNA): TGTGCCAGCAGCTTAGGGGCGGGACAGCCCAATCAGCCCCAGCATTTT.

The V gene is TRBV28, the J gene TRBJ2-7; D is unresolved. This CDR3 comprises 14 residues. Germline V gives CDR1 MDHEN, CDR2 SYDVKM. The ends were cut back, 5 bases at V and 2 bases at J, with 13 bases in the middle. The CDR3 spells CASSTQIGAYEQYV. CDR3 bases: TGTGCCAGCAGTACCCAGATTGGGGCCTACGAGCAGTACGTC.

The chain couples TRBV6-1 to TRBJ1-5; D perhaps matches TRBD1 (6 bases). Per germline, CDR1 MNHNS and CDR2 SASEGT. This CDR3 comprises 15 residues. V shed 3 bases and J shed 6 bases, with 15 bases lying between them. The CDR3 DNA reads TGTGCCAGCAGTGATCTGGGCAGGGGTAGTCAGCCCCAGCATTTT. Translated, it gives CASSDLGRGSQPQHF.